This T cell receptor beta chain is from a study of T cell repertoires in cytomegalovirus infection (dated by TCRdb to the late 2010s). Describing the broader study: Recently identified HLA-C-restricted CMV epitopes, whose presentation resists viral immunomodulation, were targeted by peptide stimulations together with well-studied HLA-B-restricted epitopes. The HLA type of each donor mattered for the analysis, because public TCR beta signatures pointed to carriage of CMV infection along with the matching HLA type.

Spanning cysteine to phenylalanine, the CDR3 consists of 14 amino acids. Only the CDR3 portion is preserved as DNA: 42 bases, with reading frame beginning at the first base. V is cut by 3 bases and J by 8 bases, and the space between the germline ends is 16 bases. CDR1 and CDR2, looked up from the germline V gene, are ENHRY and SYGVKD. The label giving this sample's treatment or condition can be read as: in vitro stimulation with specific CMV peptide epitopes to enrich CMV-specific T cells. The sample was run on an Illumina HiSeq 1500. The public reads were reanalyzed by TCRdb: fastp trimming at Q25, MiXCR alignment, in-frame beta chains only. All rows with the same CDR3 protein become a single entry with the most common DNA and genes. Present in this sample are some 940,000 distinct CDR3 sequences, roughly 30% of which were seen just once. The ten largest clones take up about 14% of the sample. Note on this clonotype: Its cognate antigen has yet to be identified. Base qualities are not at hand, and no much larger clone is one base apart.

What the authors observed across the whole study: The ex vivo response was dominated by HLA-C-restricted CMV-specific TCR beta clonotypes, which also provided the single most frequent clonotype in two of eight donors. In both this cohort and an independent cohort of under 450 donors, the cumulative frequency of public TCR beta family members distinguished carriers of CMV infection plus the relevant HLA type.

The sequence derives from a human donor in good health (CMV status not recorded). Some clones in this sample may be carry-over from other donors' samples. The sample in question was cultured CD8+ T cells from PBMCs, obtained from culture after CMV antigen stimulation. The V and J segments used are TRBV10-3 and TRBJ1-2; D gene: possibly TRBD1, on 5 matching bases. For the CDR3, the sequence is CAISDDREAGGYTF. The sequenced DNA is TGTGCCATCAGTGATGATCGGGAGGCAGGGGGCTACACCTTC.